A single sample is the source of the 5 T cell receptor beta chains below, sequenced in a study of blood T cell repertoires in COVID-19. The assay was immunoSEQ multiplex PCR, and TCRdb's table has in-frame clones only and misses some. The sample shows 200,000 to 300,000 clones, 80% to 90% of them seen only once. The material sequenced was peripheral blood. The receptors here all came from a man aged 35 to 55 who had recovered from COVID-19.

CDR3 amino acids: CASSQDRGAFF. The CDR3 DNA sequence: TGTGCCAGCAGCCAAGACAGGGGGGCTTTCTTT. This sequence joins TRBV3-1 (or the pseudogene TRBV3-2) and TRBJ1-1; 7 positions agree with TRBD1. In germline, CDR1 is LGHDT, CDR2 YNNKEL (reference sequence). The CDR3 has 11 amino acids. Trimming at V came to 0 bases and at J to 11 bases, leaving 0 bases not matched to a gene.

The V call is TRBV3-1 (or the pseudogene TRBV3-2), the J call TRBJ1-1, with 7 positions matching TRBD1. The CDR3 is 17 amino acids. From germline, CDR1 is LGHDT and CDR2 YNNKEL (reference sequence). The trim removed 4 bases at V and 1 base at J, leaving 12 bases unmatched. CDR3 in DNA: TGTGCCAGCAGCCCGGACCAGGGGGGACCGAGGAACACTGAAGCTTTCTTT. It is translated as CASSPDQGGPRNTEAFF.

The chain recombines TRBV6-2 or TRBV6-3 with TRBJ2-6, with a possible D match to TRBD2 (5 bases). Germline CDR1 is MNHEY and CDR2 is SVGEGT. The CDR3 is made up of 20 amino acids. The germline V and J ends were trimmed by 0 bases and 0 bases, with 18 bases remaining between them. The CDR3 loop is CASSYSRVAGSDSGANVLTF. CDR3 sequence (DNA): TGTGCCAGCAGTTACTCGAGGGTGGCTGGTTCGGACTCTGGGGCCAACGTCCTGACTTTC.

The chain uses TRBV7-2 and TRBJ2-2, with 7 bases lining up with TRBD2. The V gene's germline CDR1 is SGHTA and CDR2 FQGNSA. Unmatched junction bases numbered 1, after V lost 2 bases and J lost 1 base. The CDR3 length is 15 residues. The CDR3 DNA reads TGTGCCAGCAGCTTACAGCGGGGGAACACCGGGGAGCTGTTTTTT. Translating it yields CASSLQRGNTGELFF.

The chain is built from TRBV12-3 or TRBV12-4 and TRBJ2-7; 7 bases agree with TRBD2. The ends lost 5 bases at V and 5 bases at J; junction bases unmatched: 6. The CDR3 extends over 13 amino acids. CDR3 coding DNA: TGTGCCAGCAGTCCTAGCGGAATACACGAGCAGTACTTC. Amino acids: CASSPSGIHEQYF.